Included here is one T cell receptor beta chain sequence, with context. The antigen it recognizes is unknown. One junction end disagrees with the germline gene, perhaps due to a read error. The donors were some 39 Caucasian individuals from Russia, aged roughly 6 to 100 years, who were systemically healthy. Each donor gave ten milliliters of peripheral blood, collected into EDTA-treated Vacutainer tubes. Ficoll-Paque density-gradient centrifugation was used to isolate PBMCs, with at least 7 million per sample. Total RNA, at least 6 micrograms per sample, was extracted from PBMCs with Trizol reagent. Naive CD45RAhigh/CD27high T cell percentages were measured by flow cytometry on a PBMC aliquot from every donor. This entry belongs to a study of blood T cells in healthy people across ages (dated by TCRdb to between 2014 and 2017). At the level of the whole study: In model experiments, template switching captured about one uniquely barcoded TCR beta cDNA molecule for every two T cells. To avoid experimental bias, donors of different ages were spread randomly across the sequencing lanes. The donors were divided into four age groups: young (average 16 years), middle-aged (about 39), aged (approximately 59) and long-lived (82). Using deep sequencing normalized with unique cDNA molecular identifiers, the study measured how TCR beta repertoire diversity changes with age. Using the same blood draw, the study looked at two additional independent replicas of 1 million unique cDNA reads for two donors, one aged 18 to 30 and the other aged 80 or older.

From the cysteine up to the phenylalanine, the CDR3 has a length of 14 residues. The sequence is cut down to CDR3 DNA, 42 bases in frame from base 1. CDR1 and CDR2 are read off the germline V gene as SQVTM and ANQGSEA. Library construction relied on 5' RACE. TCRdb records Illumina HiSeq 2500 as the sequencer. The second PCR ran for roughly 7 to 11 cycles and used a J-beta primer mix along with a sample-barcoded 5' primer. A unique molecular identifier was introduced onto each TCR beta cDNA molecule by a template-switch 5' adaptor carrying 12 random nucleotides. Each sample yielded at least 2.5 million CDR3-containing paired-end reads. All of the RNA was converted into first-strand cDNA using the Mint cDNA synthesis kit, with a TRBC-specific oligonucleotide serving as the primer. All cDNA was treated with uracil-DNA glycosylase and then went through a first 18-cycle PCR with the universal primers M1SS and BC2_uni_R. The published analysis was carried out like this. Normalization of each sample was performed by random selection of 1 million high-quality reads, each carrying a distinct molecular identifier. Instead of being binned into consensus sequences, reads with shared molecular identifiers were discarded. MiTCR, run with a Q25 quality threshold and the strictest error-elimination algorithm, handled CDR3 identification, clonotype clustering and error correction. Lower-bound total TCR beta diversity was estimated with a nonparametric unseen species model using Euler transformation. TCRdb trimmed public reads at Q25 via fastp, called clones via MiXCR and kept in-frame beta chains. Each CDR3 protein appears once, grouped with its most common genes and DNA. Clone size and V and J calls follow TCRdb, not the original study. This sample lists 550,000 to 800,000 distinct CDR3 sequences; about 30% were detected once. Just over 15% of the sample belongs to the ten largest clones.

Findings and caveats that apply to the study as a whole: The long-lived group showed more naive CD4+ T cells, fewer expanded clones and increased TCR diversity than the aged group, suggesting age selection. Conclusive comparison of naive and antigen-experienced compartments was prevented by the profiling of bulk unsorted PBMCs. Donor CMV infection status was unknown, potentially confounding age-related changes in expanded clonotypes. Observed TCR beta diversity correlated strongly with the percentage of naive T cells measured by flow cytometry. Estimates of total diversity from one million sequenced T cells were regarded as lower bounds and underestimates. As age increased, observed TCR beta diversity per million T cells dropped in a roughly linear way, and a significant reduction was already evident by age approximately 40.

Sequencing input: blood. The source is a woman of 80 years or more in good health. Donor details come from another sample of the same person, matched by shared clones. In this chain, TRBV29-1 is recombined with TRBJ2-2, with the D segment possibly TRBD1 or TRBD2, each aligning over 5 bases. The DNA reads as follows: TGCAGCGTCGCCCCAGGGTTGGGCACCGGGGAGATGTTTTTT. This yields the protein CSVAPGLGTGEMFF.